The 32 T cell receptor beta chains presented below share a single source sample, sequenced in a study of blood T cells in healthy people across ages. Alongside a J-beta primer mix, a sample-barcoded 5' primer served in a second PCR lasting roughly 7 to 11 cycles. TCRdb re-called the 5' RACE reads through MiXCR, storing one row per CDR3 protein. The data show about 640,000 distinct CDR3 sequences, roughly 50% seen once. Source material: blood. The source is a man between 60 and 75 years old in good health.

This clonotype was detected many times. The CDR3 coding sequence is TGCAGTGCAATCGGACTAGCGGGGGCCTACAATGAGCAGTTCTTC. Encoded protein: CSAIGLAGAYNEQFF. V and J are TRBV20-1 and TRBJ2-1; 13 bases align to TRBD2. The CDR3 spans 15 residues. Germline-derived CDR1 and CDR2 are DFQATT and SNEGSKA (reference sequence). V was clipped by 6 bases and J by 2 bases; unmatched bases: 4.

This clonotype was recorded at least ten times. CDR3 sequence reads: CSARVAGGAGYNEQFF. CDR3 coding DNA: TGCAGTGCTAGAGTTGCCGGGGGGGCTGGATACAATGAGCAGTTCTTC. The chain employs TRBV20-1 and TRBJ2-1, with 8 bases aligning to TRBD2. This CDR3 has 16 amino acids. V shed 1 base, J shed 4 bases, and the junction held 9 bases outside the gene matches. CDR1 is DFQATT, CDR2 SNEGSKA, per germline (reference sequence).

A few counts support this clonotype. J is TRBJ2-7 and V is TRBV6-2 or TRBV6-3; unclear D gene. The J call is in doubt because the DNA end fits TRBJ2-5 better. This CDR3 comprises 14 residues. From germline, CDR1 is MNHEY and CDR2 SVGEGT. CDR3 loop: CASSYRNGQETQYF. In nucleotides, the CDR3 is TGTGCCAGCAGTTATAGGAACGGTCAAGAGACCCAGTACTTC.

The chain carries TRBV2 and TRBJ2-7; D possibly corresponds to TRBD1 (6 bases). This CDR3 spans 11 amino acids. The V gene's germline CDR1 is SNHLY and CDR2 FYNNEI. Trimming shortened V by 10 bases and J by 3 bases, and 10 bases separated the two germline ends. The CDR3: CANGQRYEQYF. The CDR3 bases are TGTGCCAACGGACAGCGCTACGAGCAGTACTTC.

J is TRBJ2-5 and V is TRBV7-2; the D gene is possibly TRBD1 (7 bases). The DNA matches TRBJ2-1 better at its end, which makes the J call doubtful. The germline V gene encodes CDR1 SGHTA and CDR2 FQGNSA. CDR3 size: 15 residues. The CDR3 spells CASSWDSRSGETQFF. DNA for the CDR3: TGTGCCAGCAGCTGGGACAGTCGGTCGGGGGAGACCCAGTTCTTC.

The gene calls are TRBV11-2 and TRBJ2-7; the D gene is possibly TRBD2 (6 bases). Trimming shortened V by 0 bases and J by 0 bases, and 27 bases separated the two germline ends. The CDR3 is 21 residues long. Per the germline V gene, CDR1 is SGHAT and CDR2 is FQNNGV. The CDR3 coding sequence is TGTGCCAGCAGCTTAGATCTAAGGGGCGTGTTGCGGGGCTCCAGCTCCTACGAGCAGTACTTC. This codes for CASSLDLRGVLRGSSSYEQYF.

This clonotype was seen only a few times. This chain uses TRBV5-1 with TRBJ2-7, with D hard to call. Per germline, CDR1 SGHRS and CDR2 YFSETQ. This CDR3 region has 14 residues. With 0 bases removed from V and 3 bases from J, the gap between germline ends came to 10 bases. The CDR3 sequence: CASSLAGAHYEQYF. CDR3 nucleotides: TGCGCCAGCAGCTTGGCCGGAGCCCACTACGAGCAGTACTTC.

In its sample, this clonotype was seen a few times. J is TRBJ2-7 and V is TRBV2; 7 bases line up with TRBD2. CDR1 and CDR2 (germline): SNHLY, FYNNEI. This CDR3 has 13 amino acids. Germline trimming cut 7 bases from V and 4 bases from J; bases unmatched to any gene: 7. As DNA, the CDR3 is TGTGCCAGCAATCCCGGCGGGGGATACGAGCAGTACTTC. The encoded protein is CASNPGGGYEQYF.

V is TRBV29-1 and J is TRBJ1-6; D unresolved. Trimming took off 6 bases at V and 0 bases at J, with 9 bases between the two ends. CDR3 length: 14 amino acids. Per the germline V gene, CDR1 is SQVTM and CDR2 is ANQGSEA. The CDR3 loop is CSVAEGSYNSPLHF. CDR3 DNA: TGCAGCGTGGCGGAGGGCTCCTATAATTCACCCCTCCACTTT.

The V gene is TRBV15, the J gene TRBJ2-3, with TRBD1 matching 8 bases. V trimming: 8 bases; J trimming: 3 bases; junction bases outside the gene matches: 4. The CDR3 runs 13 residues. CDR1 and CDR2 from the germline V gene are LNHNV and YYDKDF (reference sequence). The CDR3 sequence is CATGQGWTDTQYF. The CDR3, as DNA: TGTGCCACCGGACAGGGCTGGACAGATACGCAGTATTTT.

The chain uses TRBV11-2 and TRBJ1-2; D remains ambiguous. V lost 5 bases and J 6 bases, leaving 19 bases between the germline ends. In germline, CDR1 is SGHAT, CDR2 FQNNGV. The CDR3 contains 15 residues. For the CDR3, the DNA is TGTGCCAGCAGCGCCCCTAGTCTCGGGAGAAATGGCTACACCTTC. This codes for CASSAPSLGRNGYTF.

The CDR3 DNA reads as TGTGCCATCAGTGAGTCGTTCTACTATAGCAATCAGCCCCAGCATTTT. This gives the protein CAISESFYYSNQPQHF. J is TRBJ1-5 and V is TRBV10-3; D remains ambiguous. Germline V gene sequence: CDR1 ENHRY, CDR2 SYGVKD. Trimming took 0 bases from V and 0 from J, leaving 9 bases between them. The CDR3 is made up of 16 amino acids.

V is TRBV2 and J is TRBJ1-5, with 10 positions matching TRBD1. V trimming: 7 bases; J trimming: 10 bases; junction bases outside the gene matches: 10. Germline V CDR1 and CDR2: SNHLY, FYNNEI. The CDR3 runs to 14 residues. DNA for the CDR3: TGTGCCAGCACTGGGGGGACAGGGGTAGGACCCCAGCATTTT. This codes for CASTGGTGVGPQHF.

The gene calls are TRBV7-2 and TRBJ2-3; the D is unclear. The CDR3 is 14 amino acids. V lost 5 bases and J 3 bases, leaving 12 bases between the germline ends. Germline assignment: CDR1 SGHTA and CDR2 FQGNSA. The chain's CDR3 is CASSLGRRTDTQYF. CDR3 nucleotides: TGTGCCAGCAGCCTCGGACGGAGAACAGATACGCAGTATTTT.

This clonotype turned up a few times. The rearrangement joins TRBV20-1 to TRBJ2-6; perhaps TRBD1 as D (6 bases). V lost 0 bases and J lost 0, with 18 bases in between. The CDR3 spans 19 residues. Per the germline V gene, CDR1 is DFQATT and CDR2 is SNEGSKA (reference sequence). This CDR3 is CSARDPNRVGYSGANVLTF. The CDR3 DNA reads TGCAGTGCTAGAGATCCTAACAGGGTGGGGTACTCTGGGGCCAACGTCCTGACTTTC.

This clonotype turned up a few times. V usage is TRBV4-1 and J usage is TRBJ2-1; possible D gene TRBD1, 5 bases. Germline CDR1 MGHRA, CDR2 YSYEKL. This CDR3 has 16 amino acids. Trimming removed 0 bases at V and 4 bases at J, with 13 bases between. Here the CDR3 DNA reads TGCGCCAGCAGCCAAGAGCCAGGGCTGGCATACAATGAGCAGTTCTTC. It yields the protein CASSQEPGLAYNEQFF.

The chain is built from TRBV6-2 or TRBV6-3 and TRBJ2-7, with 8 bases fitting TRBD2. V shed 1 base and J 0 bases; nucleotides not matched to a gene: 2. Germline-derived CDR1 and CDR2 are MNHEY and SVGEGT. The CDR3 loop spans 15 amino acids. The CDR3 nucleotides are TGTGCCAGCAGTTACTTTACTAGCGGCTCCTACGAGCAGTACTTC. Protein: CASSYFTSGSYEQYF.

This chain joins TRBV5-1 and TRBJ2-6; TRBD2 matches 7 bases. V was pared by 1 base and J by 1 base, with 5 bases of the junction left unmatched. CDR3 length: 17 amino acids. CDR1 is SGHRS, CDR2 YFSETQ, per germline. CDR3 protein: CASSLSGGGSGANVLTF. Here the CDR3 DNA reads TGCGCCAGCAGCTTGTCGGGGGGAGGATCTGGGGCCAACGTCCTGACTTTC.

The chain couples TRBV9 to TRBJ2-1, with 11 bases matching TRBD2. Germline lookup yields CDR1 SGDLS and CDR2 YYNGEE. The CDR3 has 18 residues. Trimming at V came to 2 bases and at J to 4 bases, leaving 11 bases not matched to a gene. The CDR3 nucleotides are TGTGCCAGCAGCGTCGGGAGGCTAGCGGGGGGCCATTACAATGAGCAGTTCTTC. This gives the protein CASSVGRLAGGHYNEQFF.

V and J are TRBV20-1 and TRBJ2-1; 7 bases are a match to TRBD2. The J segment lost 8 bases and the V segment lost 0 bases, leaving 10 bases of the junction unmatched. Germline V gives CDR1 DFQATT, CDR2 SNEGSKA (reference sequence). CDR3 length: 15 amino acids. The CDR3 loop is CSARDRGTMFHEQFF. In nucleotides, the CDR3 is TGCAGTGCTAGAGATCGCGGGACTATGTTCCATGAGCAGTTCTTC.

This clonotype appeared a few times. This chain uses TRBV11-2 with TRBJ2-7, with D possibly being TRBD1 (6 bases). The CDR3 has 13 amino acids. V was trimmed by 4 bases and J by 1 base, leaving 8 bases between them. The V gene's germline CDR1 is SGHAT and CDR2 FQNNGV. The CDR3 loop reads CASSYQGSYEQYF. CDR3 nucleotide sequence: TGTGCCAGCAGCTACCAGGGGTCCTACGAGCAGTACTTC.

This clonotype was seen more than once but under ten times. CDR3 sequence reads: CASSRQGVYYEQYF. CDR3 DNA: TGTGCCAGCAGTCGCCAGGGGGTATACTACGAGCAGTACTTC. This chain uses TRBV6-5 with TRBJ2-7, with TRBD1 identical over 7 bases. V lost 5 bases to trimming and J lost 3 bases; unmatched junction nucleotides: 7. CDR3 size: 14 residues. CDR1 is MNHEY and CDR2 is SVGAGI in the germline V gene.

This clonotype was detected ten times or more. This may be a read error: a much more frequent sequence differs by one nucleotide. The CDR3 region has the DNA TGTGCCAGCAGCTTAGCCGGGGGGGACTTCAATGAGCAGTACTTC. It translates to CASSLAGGDFNEQYF. The rearrangement links TRBV7-2 to TRBJ2-7; 8 bases line up with TRBD2. Trimming took 0 bases from V and 7 from J; bases not matched to a gene: 8. The length of the CDR3 is 15 residues. Germline values: CDR1 SGHTA, CDR2 FQGNSA.

This chain joins TRBV10-1 and TRBJ2-7; 11 bases are shared with TRBD1. This CDR3 is built from 13 residues. V gave up 8 bases and J gave up 7 bases; unmatched junction bases: 7. The V gene's germline CDR1 is WNHNN and CDR2 SYGVQD (reference sequence). CDR3 in amino acids: CASVGQGAPEQYF. The CDR3, as DNA: TGCGCCAGCGTTGGACAGGGGGCGCCGGAGCAGTACTTC.

This clonotype was detected only once. The chain couples TRBV2 to TRBJ1-2; D is possibly TRBD1 (5 bases). This CDR3 region has 13 residues. Trimming took 6 bases from V and 1 from J, leaving 9 bases between them. The germline CDR1 and CDR2 sequences are SNHLY and FYNNEI. The CDR3 sequence: CASSEGINYGYTF. CDR3 sequence (DNA): TGTGCCAGCAGCGAGGGGATTAACTATGGCTACACCTTC. Using reference TRBV2 and TRBJ1-2 for the parts outside the CDR3, the full variable domain is EPEVTQTPSHQVTQMGQEVILRCVPISNHLYFYWYRQILGQKVEFLVSFYNNEISEKSEIFDDQFSVERPDGSNFTLKIRSTKLEDSAMYFCASSEGINYGYTFGSGTRLTVV.

The rearrangement uses TRBV28 and TRBJ2-5; D possibly matches TRBD1 or TRBD2 (5 bases each). Trimming pared 5 bases from V and 4 bases from J, leaving 17 bases between. The CDR3 is 15 residues long. Germline CDR1 and CDR2: MDHEN and SYDVKM. The CDR3 DNA follows: TGTGCCAGCAGTCGTGGGGGTGGGCCAACAGAGACCCAGTACTTC. Its translation is CASSRGGGPTETQYF. The complete variable domain, with remaining parts taken from reference TRBV28 and TRBJ2-5, reads DVKVTQSSRYLVKRTGEKVFLECVQDMDHENMFWYRQDPGLGLRLIYFSYDVKMKEKGDIPEGYSVSREKKERFSLILESASTNQTSMYLCASSRGGGPTETQYFGPGTRLLVL.

This clonotype was seen a handful of times. V gene TRBV12-3 or TRBV12-4 combines with J gene TRBJ2-5, with D unclear. Trimming cost V 6 bases and J 6 bases, with 14 bases left between them. This CDR3 spans 13 amino acids. The CDR3 loop reads CASRRHPLKTQYF. The CDR3 nucleotides are TGTGCCAGCAGGAGGCACCCCCTGAAGACCCAGTACTTC.

This chain joins TRBV19 and TRBJ2-1; 7 positions agree with TRBD1. The CDR3 consists of 13 residues. V lost 5 bases to trimming and J lost 14 bases; unmatched junction nucleotides: 12. Germline V gene data show CDR1 as LNHDA and CDR2 as SQIVND (reference sequence). The CDR3 sequence is CASSAYRQGGEFF. CDR3 bases: TGTGCCAGTAGTGCGTACAGACAGGGTGGGGAGTTCTTC.

This clonotype was seen only a few times. V usage is TRBV24-1 and J usage is TRBJ2-1, with 10 bases that match TRBD2. The CDR3 runs 15 residues. Germline V gene data show CDR1 as KGHDR and CDR2 as SFDVKD. J gave up 4 bases and V 4 bases, and 3 bases lay outside the gene matches. CDR3 amino acids: CATSEASGGYNEQFF. CDR3 DNA: TGTGCCACCAGTGAAGCTAGCGGGGGATACAATGAGCAGTTCTTC.

The rearrangement joins TRBV5-1 to TRBJ2-7, with D tentatively TRBD1 (6 bases). This CDR3 is built from 16 residues. Germline V gene lookup returns CDR1 SGHRS and CDR2 YFSETQ. Trimming took off 0 bases at V and 2 bases at J, with 15 bases between the two ends. The chain's CDR3 is CASSLVTGTKAYEQYF. The CDR3 coding sequence is TGCGCCAGCAGCTTGGTCACCGGGACAAAGGCCTACGAGCAGTACTTC.

The V gene is TRBV6-6, the J gene TRBJ2-6; the match to TRBD1 covers 9 bases. CDR3 size: 18 residues. Germline-derived CDR1 and CDR2 are MNHNY and SVGAGI (reference sequence). V shed 8 bases, J shed 1 base, and the junction held 12 bases outside the gene matches. CDR3 nucleotides: TGTGCCAGCCGGACCTGGGACAGGGTAACATCTGGGGCCAACGTCCTGACTTTC. This sequence encodes CASRTWDRVTSGANVLTF.

The chain has TRBV28 and TRBJ1-4, with D uncertain. Germline CDR1 and CDR2: MDHEN and SYDVKM. There are 15 residues in the CDR3. V was trimmed by 3 bases and J by 3 bases, leaving 11 bases between them. The CDR3: CASSFSKIANEKLFF. The CDR3 DNA follows: TGTGCCAGCAGTTTCTCTAAGATAGCTAATGAAAAACTGTTTTTT.